This T cell receptor beta chain was documented in a study of CD8+ T cells in alopecia areata. Note on this clone: Its target is not known.

Extraction and reverse transcription of RNA yielded cDNA as the sequencing template. Method: immunoSEQ multiplex PCR; TCRdb's copy keeps in-frame clones and lacks some. Among 160,000 or so clones, 50% to 75% were seen once, and the ten largest hold about a sixth. Findings and caveats of the study: Sequencing of scalp tissue also captures the resident alphabeta T cells of normal skin. A single nonresponder leaves the baseline CD8+ expansion link to response uncertain. Among the 100 top clones, expanded CD8+ clones, like scalp clonality, were significantly decreased by tofacitinib. Clonality in lesional scalp, especially alopecia totalis/universalis, exceeded that of normal scalp.

Indicated treatment: oral pan-JAK inhibitor, 5-10 mg twice daily. This CDR3 comprises 15 residues. Germline V CDR1 and CDR2: MNHEY, SVGAGI. The V end lost 2 bases, the J end lost 7 bases, and 14 bases lay between the germline ends. This TCR was sampled from a human donor with alopecia areata. The input for sequencing was CD4+ T cells sorted from blood, taken between weeks 55 and 65, from a patient treated with tofacitinib. This sequence joins TRBV6-5 and TRBJ1-4; D remains unclear. The CDR3 loop is CASSYMAGKGEKLFF. In nucleotides, the CDR3 is TGTGCCAGCAGTTACATGGCGGGAAAGGGTGAAAAACTGTTTTTT.